This TCR beta chain originates from a study of human T cells and chemical hapten exposure. Study overall: Per-sample TCR yield variation was attributed mainly to small pooled library volume differences. Study observations and caveats: Following DPC sensitization, TCRs present above 1 in 1000 frequency showed no change.

TCRdb re-derived calls from the RACE reads in MiXCR, one entry per CDR3 protein. The repertoire includes 350,000 to 400,000 distinct CDR3 sequences, 5.1% of them detected once, and 2.5% to 3% sits in the top ten. This clonotype was counted many times. Its specificity is unknown. V lost 5 bases to trimming and J lost 0 bases, with 11 bases between them. Germline lookup yields CDR1 MNHNS and CDR2 SASEGT. This CDR3 is 15 amino acids long. Time point of the sample: pre-sensitization, week 0. Described treatment: therapeutic diphenylcyclopropenone sensitization with weekly scalp DPC. The chain joins TRBV6-1 to TRBJ1-5; D gene unclear. Sequences were derived from whole blood, sampled in connection with sensitization to the hapten diphenylcyclopropenone (DPC). The receptor's source is a woman aged 50 to 60 with alopecia areata. Some clones in this sample may be carry-over from other donors' samples. CDR3 in DNA: TGTGCCAGCAGTATCGGGGTGATTAGCAATCAGCCCCAGCATTTT. Translating it yields CASSIGVISNQPQHF.